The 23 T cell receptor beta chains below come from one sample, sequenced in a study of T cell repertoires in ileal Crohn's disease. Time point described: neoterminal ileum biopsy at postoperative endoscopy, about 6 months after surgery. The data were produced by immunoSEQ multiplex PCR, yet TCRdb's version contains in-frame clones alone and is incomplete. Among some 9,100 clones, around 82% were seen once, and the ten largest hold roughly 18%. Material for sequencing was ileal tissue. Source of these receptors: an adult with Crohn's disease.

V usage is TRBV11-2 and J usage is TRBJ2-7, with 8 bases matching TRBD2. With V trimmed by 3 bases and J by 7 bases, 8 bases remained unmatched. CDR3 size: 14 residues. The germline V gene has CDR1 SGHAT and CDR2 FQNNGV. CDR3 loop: CASSFGGGVEEQYF. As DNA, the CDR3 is TGTGCCAGCAGCTTCGGGGGGGGAGTGGAAGAGCAGTACTTC. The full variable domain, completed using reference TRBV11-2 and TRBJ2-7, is EAGVAQSPRYKIIEKRQSVAFWCNPISGHATLYWYQQILGQGPKLLIQFQNNGVVDDSQLPKDRFSAERLKGVDSTLKIQPAKLEDSAVYLCASSFGGGVEEQYFGPGTRLTVT.

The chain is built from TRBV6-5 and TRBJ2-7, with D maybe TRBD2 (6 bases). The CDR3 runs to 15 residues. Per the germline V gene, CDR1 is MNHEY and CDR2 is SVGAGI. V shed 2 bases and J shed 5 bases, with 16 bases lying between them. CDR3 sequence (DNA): TGTGCCAGCAGTTACATGGGGGGTCGCCGCGACGAGCAGTACTTC. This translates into CASSYMGGRRDEQYF.

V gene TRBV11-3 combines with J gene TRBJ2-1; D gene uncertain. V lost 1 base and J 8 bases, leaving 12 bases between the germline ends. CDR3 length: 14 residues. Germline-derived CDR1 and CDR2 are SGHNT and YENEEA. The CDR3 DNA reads TGTGCCAGCAGCTTAGGGCCCGATTTCGATGAGCAGTTCTTC. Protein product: CASSLGPDFDEQFF.

CDR3 in DNA: TGTGCCAGCAGCTTGTGGGGACTCAAGACTAATGAGCAGTTCTTC. This encodes CASSLWGLKTNEQFF. V is TRBV13 and J is TRBJ2-1, with D perhaps matching TRBD2 (6 bases). The V gene lost 3 bases and the J gene lost 7 bases, with 16 bases spanning the gap. The CDR3 length is 15 residues. The germline gives CDR1 PRHDT, CDR2 FYEKMQ (reference sequence).

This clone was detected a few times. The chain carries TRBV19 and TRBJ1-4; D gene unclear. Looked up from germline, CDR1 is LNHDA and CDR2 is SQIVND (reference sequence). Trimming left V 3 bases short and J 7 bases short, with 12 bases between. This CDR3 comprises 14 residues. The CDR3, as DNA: TGTGCCAGTAGTATCCGGAGGGTCAGTGAAAAACTGTTTTTT. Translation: CASSIRRVSEKLFF.

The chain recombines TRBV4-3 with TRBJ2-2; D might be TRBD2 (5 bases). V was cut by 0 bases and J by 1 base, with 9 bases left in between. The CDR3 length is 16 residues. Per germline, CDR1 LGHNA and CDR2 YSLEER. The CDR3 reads CASSQEGRKNTGELFF. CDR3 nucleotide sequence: TGCGCCAGCAGCCAAGAAGGGAGAAAGAACACCGGGGAGCTGTTTTTT.

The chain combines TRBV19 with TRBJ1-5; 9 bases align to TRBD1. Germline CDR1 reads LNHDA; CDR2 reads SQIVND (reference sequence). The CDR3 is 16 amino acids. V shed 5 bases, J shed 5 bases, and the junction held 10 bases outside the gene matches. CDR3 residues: CASSPWGQGGYQPQHF. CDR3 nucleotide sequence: TGTGCCAGTAGTCCCTGGGGACAGGGAGGGTATCAGCCCCAGCATTTT.

Here the CDR3 DNA reads TGTGCCACCAGCAGAGATACAGGGTACACTGAAGCTTTCTTT. Its translation is CATSRDTGYTEAFF. V usage is TRBV15 and J usage is TRBJ1-1; TRBD1 might be the D (6 bases). Germline V gene lookup returns CDR1 LNHNV and CDR2 YYDKDF (reference sequence). The CDR3 extends over 14 amino acids. V was trimmed by 0 bases and J by 3 bases, leaving 8 bases between them.

CDR3 DNA sequence: TGCGCCAGCAGGATCGGACAGGGCGGACAAGAGACCCAGTACTTC. It translates to CASRIGQGGQETQYF. This chain uses TRBV4-1 with TRBJ2-5; 8 bases align to TRBD1. The CDR3 is 15 amino acids. Losses at the gene ends were 6 bases for V and 2 bases for J; bases not matched to a gene: 8. Germline V lookup: CDR1 MGHRA, CDR2 YSYEKL.

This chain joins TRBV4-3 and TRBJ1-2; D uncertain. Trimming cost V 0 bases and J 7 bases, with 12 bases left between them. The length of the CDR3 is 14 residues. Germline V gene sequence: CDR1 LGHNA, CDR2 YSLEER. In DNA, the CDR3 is TGCGCCAGCAGCCAAGAGCGGGGTTACCCTGGCTACACCTTC. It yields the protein CASSQERGYPGYTF.

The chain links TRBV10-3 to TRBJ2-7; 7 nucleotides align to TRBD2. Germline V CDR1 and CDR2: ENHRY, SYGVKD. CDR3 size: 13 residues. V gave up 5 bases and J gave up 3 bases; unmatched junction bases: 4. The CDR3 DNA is TGTGCCATCAGTCTAGCTAGCGGCTACGAGCAGTACTTC. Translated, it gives CAISLASGYEQYF.

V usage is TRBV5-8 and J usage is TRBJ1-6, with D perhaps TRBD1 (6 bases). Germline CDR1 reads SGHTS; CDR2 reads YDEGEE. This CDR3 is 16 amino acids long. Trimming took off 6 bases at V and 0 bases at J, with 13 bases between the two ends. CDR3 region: CASNIRGNSYNSPLHF. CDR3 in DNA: TGTGCCAGCAACATCAGGGGAAACTCCTATAATTCACCCCTCCACTTT.

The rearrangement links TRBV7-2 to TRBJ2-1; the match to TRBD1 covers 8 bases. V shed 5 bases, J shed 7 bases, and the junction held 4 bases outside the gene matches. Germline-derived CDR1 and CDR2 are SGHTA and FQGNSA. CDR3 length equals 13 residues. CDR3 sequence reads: CASSKWTGNEQFF. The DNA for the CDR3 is TGTGCCAGCAGCAAATGGACAGGGAATGAGCAGTTCTTC.

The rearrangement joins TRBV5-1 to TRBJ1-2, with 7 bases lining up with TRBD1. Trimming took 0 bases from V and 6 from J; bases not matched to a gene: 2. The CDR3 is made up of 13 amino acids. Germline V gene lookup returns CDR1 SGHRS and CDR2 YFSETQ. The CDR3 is CASSLVGTDGYTF. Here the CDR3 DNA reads TGCGCCAGCAGCTTGGTCGGGACAGATGGCTACACCTTC.

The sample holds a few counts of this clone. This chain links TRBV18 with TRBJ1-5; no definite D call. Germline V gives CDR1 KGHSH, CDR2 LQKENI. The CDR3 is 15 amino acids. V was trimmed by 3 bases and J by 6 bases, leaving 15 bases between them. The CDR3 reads CASSPSGGSGQPQHF. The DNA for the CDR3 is TGTGCCAGCTCACCTTCGGGAGGGTCGGGTCAGCCCCAGCATTTT.

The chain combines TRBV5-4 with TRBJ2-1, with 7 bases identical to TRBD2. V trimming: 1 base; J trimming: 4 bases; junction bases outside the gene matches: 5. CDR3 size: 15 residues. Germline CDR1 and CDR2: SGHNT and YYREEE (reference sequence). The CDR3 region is CASSLNSGQYNEQFF. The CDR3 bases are TGTGCCAGCAGCTTGAATAGCGGGCAGTACAATGAGCAGTTCTTC.

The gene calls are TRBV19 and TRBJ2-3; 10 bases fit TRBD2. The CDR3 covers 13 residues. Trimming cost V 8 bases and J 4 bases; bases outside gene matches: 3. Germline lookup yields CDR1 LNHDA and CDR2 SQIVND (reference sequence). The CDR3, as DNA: TGTGCCAGTTCTAGCGGGAGTCCAGATACGCAGTATTTT. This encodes CASSSGSPDTQYF.

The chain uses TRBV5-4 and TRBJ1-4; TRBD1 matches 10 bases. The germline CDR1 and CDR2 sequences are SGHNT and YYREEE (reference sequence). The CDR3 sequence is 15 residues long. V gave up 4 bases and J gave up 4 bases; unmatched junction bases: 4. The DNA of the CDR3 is TGTGCCAGCAGCCCGGACAGGGGGTATAATGAAAAACTGTTTTTT. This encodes CASSPDRGYNEKLFF.

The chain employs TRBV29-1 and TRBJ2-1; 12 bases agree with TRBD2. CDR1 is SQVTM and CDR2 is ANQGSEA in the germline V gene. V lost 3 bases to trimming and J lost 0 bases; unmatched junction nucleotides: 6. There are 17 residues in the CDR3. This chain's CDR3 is CSVDGLAGGNSYNEQFF. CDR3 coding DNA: TGCAGCGTTGATGGTCTAGCGGGGGGGAACTCCTACAATGAGCAGTTCTTC.

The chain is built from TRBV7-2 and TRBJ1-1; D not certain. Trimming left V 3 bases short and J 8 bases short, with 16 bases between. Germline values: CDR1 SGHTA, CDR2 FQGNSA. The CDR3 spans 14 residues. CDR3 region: CASSLERVHKEAFF. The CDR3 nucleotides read TGTGCCAGCAGCTTGGAGAGGGTCCATAAGGAAGCTTTCTTT.

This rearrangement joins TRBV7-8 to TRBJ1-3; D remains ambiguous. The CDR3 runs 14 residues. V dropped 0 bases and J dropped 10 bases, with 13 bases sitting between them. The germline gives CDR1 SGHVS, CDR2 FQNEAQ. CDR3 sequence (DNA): TGTGCCAGCAGCTTAGCGTCGAACTTTCGTACCATATATTTT. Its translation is CASSLASNFRTIYF.

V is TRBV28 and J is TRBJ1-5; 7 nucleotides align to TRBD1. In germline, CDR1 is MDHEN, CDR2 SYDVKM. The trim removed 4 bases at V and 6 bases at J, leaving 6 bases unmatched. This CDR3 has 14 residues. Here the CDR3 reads CASSYTGVGQPQHF. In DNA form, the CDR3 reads TGTGCCAGCAGTTATACAGGGGTGGGTCAGCCCCAGCATTTT. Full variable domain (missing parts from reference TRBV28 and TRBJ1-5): DVKVTQSSRYLVKRTGEKVFLECVQDMDHENMFWYRQDPGLGLRLIYFSYDVKMKEKGDIPEGYSVSREKKERFSLILESASTNQTSMYLCASSYTGVGQPQHFGDGTRLSIL.

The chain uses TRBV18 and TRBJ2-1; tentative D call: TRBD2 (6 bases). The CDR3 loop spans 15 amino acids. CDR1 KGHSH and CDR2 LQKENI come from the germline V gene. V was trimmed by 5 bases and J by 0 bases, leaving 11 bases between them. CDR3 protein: CASSSGRSSYNEQFF. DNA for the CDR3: TGTGCCAGCTCAAGCGGGCGGAGCTCCTACAATGAGCAGTTCTTC.